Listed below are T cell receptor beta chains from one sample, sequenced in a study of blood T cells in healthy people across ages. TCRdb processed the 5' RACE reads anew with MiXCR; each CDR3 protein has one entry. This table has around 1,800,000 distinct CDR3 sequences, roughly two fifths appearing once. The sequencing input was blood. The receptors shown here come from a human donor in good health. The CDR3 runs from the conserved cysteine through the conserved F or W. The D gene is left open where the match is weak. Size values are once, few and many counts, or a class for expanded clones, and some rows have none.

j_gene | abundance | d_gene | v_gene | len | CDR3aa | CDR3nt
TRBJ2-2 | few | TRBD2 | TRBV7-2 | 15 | CASSYRTSRTGELFF | TGTGCCAGCAGCTATAGGACTAGCCGTACCGGGGAGCTGTTTTTT
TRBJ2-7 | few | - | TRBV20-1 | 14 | CSANRRGRYYEQYF | TGCAGTGCTAACCGAAGGGGCAGATACTACGAGCAGTACTTC
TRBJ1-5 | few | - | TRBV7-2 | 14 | CASSPGFSNQPQHF | TGTGCCAGCAGCCCCGGCTTTAGCAATCAGCCCCAGCATTTT
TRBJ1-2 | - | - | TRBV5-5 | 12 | CASSSPPIGYTF | TGTGCCAGCAGCTCCCCCCCTATCGGCTACACCTTC
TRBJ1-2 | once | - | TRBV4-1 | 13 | CASSPLTGHGYTF | TGCGCCAGCAGCCCTCTTACAGGGCATGGCTACACCTTC
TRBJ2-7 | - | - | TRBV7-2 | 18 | CASSHDRGSSHRGGEQYF | TGTGCCAGCAGCCACGACAGGGGTTCGTCTCATCGGGGGGGCGAGCAGTACTTC
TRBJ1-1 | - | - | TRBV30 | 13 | CAWSVVKDSEAFF | TGTGCCTGGAGTGTAGTAAAGGATTCCGAAGCTTTCTTT
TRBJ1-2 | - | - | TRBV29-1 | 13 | CSLQEDRDYGYTF | TGCAGCCTTCAAGAGGATCGGGACTATGGCTACACCTTC
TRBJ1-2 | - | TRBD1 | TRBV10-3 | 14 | CAISDDREGYGYTF | TGTGCCATCAGTGACGACAGGGAAGGGTATGGCTACACCTTC
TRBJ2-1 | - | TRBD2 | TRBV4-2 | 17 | CASSQDIAGVYVNEQFF | TGTGCCAGCAGCCAAGATATTGCGGGGGTCTATGTCAATGAGCAGTTCTTC
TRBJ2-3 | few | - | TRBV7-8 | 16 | CASTKGRQDLRDTQYF | TGTGCCAGCACCAAGGGCCGACAAGATTTGAGAGATACGCAGTATTTT
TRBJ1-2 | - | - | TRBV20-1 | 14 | CSALRQAGGYGYTF | TGCAGTGCTCTCCGGCAGGCCGGAGGGTATGGCTACACCTTC
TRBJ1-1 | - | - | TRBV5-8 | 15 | CASSLNIFSNTEAFF | TGTGCCAGCAGCTTGAATATCTTTTCGAACACTGAAGCTTTCTTT
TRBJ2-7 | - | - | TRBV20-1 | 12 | CSLADGTYEQYF | TGCAGTTTGGCCGACGGCACCTACGAGCAGTACTTC
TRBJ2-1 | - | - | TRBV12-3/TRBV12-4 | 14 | CASSDSSGYNEQFF | TGTGCCAGCAGCGACAGTAGCGGCTACAATGAGCAGTTCTTC
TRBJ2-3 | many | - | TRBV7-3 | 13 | CASSPPYTDTQYF | TGTGCCAGCTCACCACCTTACACAGATACGCAGTATTTT
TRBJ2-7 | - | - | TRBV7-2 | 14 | CASSWRDNSYEQYF | TGTGCCAGCAGCTGGCGGGACAACTCCTACGAGCAGTACTTC
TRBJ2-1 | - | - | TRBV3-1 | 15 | CASSQDSLVLIGQFF | TGTGCCAGCAGCCAAGATTCCCTAGTCCTTATTGGGCAGTTCTTC
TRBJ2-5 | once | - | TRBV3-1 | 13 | CASSQDSSKTQYF | TGTGCCAGCAGCCAAGACAGCAGCAAGACCCAGTACTTC
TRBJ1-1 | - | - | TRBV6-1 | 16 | CSSSEEGAGGGTEAFF | TGTTCCAGCAGTGAAGAAGGGGCAGGTGGAGGCACTGAAGCTTTCTTT
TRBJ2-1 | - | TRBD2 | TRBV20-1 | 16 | CSARARLANLYNEQFF | TGCAGTGCTAGAGCGAGACTAGCGAACCTATACAATGAGCAGTTCTTC
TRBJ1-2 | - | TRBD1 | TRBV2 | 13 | CASSEEGGRGYTF | TGTGCCAGCAGTGAGGAAGGGGGCCGCGGCTACACCTTC
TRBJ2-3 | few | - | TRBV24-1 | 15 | CATSDSIRVTDTQYF | TGTGCCACCAGTGATTCCATCAGGGTCACAGATACGCAGTATTTT
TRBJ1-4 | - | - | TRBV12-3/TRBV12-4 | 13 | CASSLATVEKLFF | TGTGCCAGCAGTTTAGCGACGGTTGAAAAACTGTTTTTT
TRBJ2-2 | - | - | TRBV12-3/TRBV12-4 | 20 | CASSLVRGADMAGVTGELFF | TGTGCCAGCAGTTTAGTTCGGGGGGCAGATATGGCGGGGGTCACCGGGGAGCTGTTTTTT
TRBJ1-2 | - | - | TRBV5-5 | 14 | CASSVRQNLYGYTF | TGTGCCAGCAGCGTCCGACAGAACCTCTATGGCTACACCTTC
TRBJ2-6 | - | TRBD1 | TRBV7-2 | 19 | CASSWRTGGAVAGANVLTF | TGTGCCAGCAGCTGGAGGACAGGGGGCGCAGTAGCTGGGGCCAACGTCCTGACTTTC
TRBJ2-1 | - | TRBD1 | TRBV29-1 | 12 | CSVTGGFNEQFF | TGCAGCGTGACAGGGGGCTTTAATGAGCAGTTCTTC
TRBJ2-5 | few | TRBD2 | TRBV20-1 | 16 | CSAREGLAGWRETQYF | TGCAGTGCTAGAGAGGGACTAGCGGGTTGGAGGGAGACCCAGTACTTC
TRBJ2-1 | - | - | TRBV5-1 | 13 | CASSFEGINEQFF | TGCGCCAGCAGCTTTGAGGGCATTAATGAGCAGTTCTTC
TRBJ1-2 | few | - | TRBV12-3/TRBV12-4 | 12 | CASRSGAYGYTF | TGTGCCAGCCGTTCCGGAGCATATGGCTACACCTTC
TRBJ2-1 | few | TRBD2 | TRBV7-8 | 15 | CASSYTSGGAFEQFF | TGTGCCAGCAGCTACACTAGCGGGGGGGCCTTTGAGCAGTTCTTC
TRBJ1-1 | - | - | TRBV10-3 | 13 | CAISELESGDAFF | TGTGCCATCAGTGAGCTAGAGTCAGGGGATGCTTTCTTT
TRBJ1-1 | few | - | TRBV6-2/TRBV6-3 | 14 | CASKKDIPNTEAFF | TGTGCCAGCAAAAAGGACATACCGAACACTGAAGCTTTCTTT
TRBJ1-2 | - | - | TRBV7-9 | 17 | CASSLDVTSHTNYGYTF | TGTGCCAGCAGCTTAGATGTCACCTCACACACTAACTATGGCTACACCTTC
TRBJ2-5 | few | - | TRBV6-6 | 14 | CASNPRGAEETQYF | TGTGCCTCAAACCCTCGGGGGGCCGAGGAGACCCAGTACTTC
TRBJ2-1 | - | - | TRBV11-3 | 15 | CASSHHDRLYNEQFF | TGTGCCAGCAGCCACCACGACCGTCTCTACAATGAGCAGTTCTTC
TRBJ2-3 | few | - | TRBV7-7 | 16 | CASSLGLGQSTDTQYF | TGTGCCAGCAGCTTAGGTTTGGGCCAGAGCACAGATACGCAGTATTTT
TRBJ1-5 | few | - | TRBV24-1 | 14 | CATSDFSVNQPQHF | TGTGCCACCAGTGATTTCAGTGTCAATCAGCCCCAGCATTTT
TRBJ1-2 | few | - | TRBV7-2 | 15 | CASSLLRGAGYGYTF | TGTGCCAGCAGCCTTCTGCGGGGGGCTGGCTATGGCTACACCTTC
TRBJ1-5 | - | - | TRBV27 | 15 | CASSLTGGLGQPQHF | TGTGCCAGCAGTTTAACGGGGGGCTTAGGTCAGCCCCAGCATTTT
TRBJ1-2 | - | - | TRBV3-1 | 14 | CASSHGTLNYGYTF | TGTGCCAGCAGCCATGGGACCCTGAACTATGGCTACACCTTC
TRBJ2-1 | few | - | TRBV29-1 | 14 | CSVEWRGQDNEQFF | TGCAGCGTTGAATGGCGGGGGCAAGACAATGAGCAGTTCTTC
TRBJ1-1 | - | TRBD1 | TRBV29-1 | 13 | CSVARGPNTEAFF | TGCAGCGTGGCTAGGGGGCCAAACACTGAAGCTTTCTTT
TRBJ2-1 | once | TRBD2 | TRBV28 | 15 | CASSFDSGVYNEQFF | TGTGCCAGCAGTTTTGATAGCGGGGTATACAATGAGCAGTTCTTC
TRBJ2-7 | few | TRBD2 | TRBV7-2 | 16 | CASSVILAGAPDEQYF | TGTGCCAGCAGCGTAATACTAGCGGGGGCTCCGGACGAGCAGTACTTC
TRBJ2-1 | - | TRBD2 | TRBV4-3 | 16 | CASSRASGEPYNEQFF | TGCGCCAGCAGCCGAGCTAGCGGAGAACCTTACAATGAGCAGTTCTTC